This T cell receptor beta chain was recovered during a study of T cell repertoires in ileal Crohn's disease. Study as a whole: Surgery for a complication: stricturing in roughly 60%, penetrating in about 39%. Points from the study as a whole: Every patient over 26.8% clonality showed endoscopic recurrence. Active smokers at surgery had more clonal expansions than non-smokers.

The table came from immunoSEQ multiplex PCR; TCRdb's copy has only in-frame clones and leaves some out. Seen here are 16,000 or so clones, under 95% observed once, and the top ten hold roughly 7.1%. Time point reported: inflamed ileum from the surgical specimen. Germline V gives CDR1 MGHRA, CDR2 YSYEKL. This CDR3 spans 14 amino acids. The germline V and J ends were trimmed by 3 bases and 1 base, with 9 bases remaining between them. Details on this clone: Its antigen is unknown.

V usage is TRBV4-1 and J usage is TRBJ1-1; a possible D gene is TRBD1 (5 bases). The sequenced material came from ileal tissue. The source of this sequence is an adult with Crohn's disease. The CDR3 protein is CASSQGGKNTEAFF. In nucleotides, the CDR3 is TGCGCCAGCAGCCAGGGGGGTAAGAACACTGAAGCTTTCTTT.